These T cell receptor beta chains were read from a single sample in a study of blood T cell repertoires in COVID-19. The data were produced by immunoSEQ multiplex PCR, yet TCRdb's version contains in-frame clones alone and is incomplete. This table has 95,000 to 150,000 clones, 84% appearing once. What was sequenced was PBMCs or T cells enriched from blood (not recorded which). These receptors were taken from a woman aged 30 to 39 who had recovered from COVID-19. Both conserved end residues are part of each CDR3. A D gene is named only where the DNA matches it firmly. Rows may omit the clone size; those that give it use once, few, many or a size class.

v_call	d_call	j_call	clone_size	cdr3_aa	cdr3_nt
TRBV5-1	TRBD1	TRBJ1-1	-	CASSSRQGAVDTEAFF	TGCGCCAGCAGCTCTCGACAGGGGGCGGTGGACACTGAAGCTTTCTTT
TRBV27	-	TRBJ2-3	-	CASSRGTHTDTQYF	TGTGCCAGCAGCCGAGGGACTCACACAGATACGCAGTATTTT
TRBV7-3	TRBD2	TRBJ2-7	-	CASSLTGLAGIYEQYF	TGTGCCAGCAGCTTAACGGGACTAGCGGGAATCTACGAGCAGTACTTC
TRBV6-5	TRBD1	TRBJ2-7	-	CASSYSNRGRDEQYF	TGTGCCAGCAGTTACTCGAACAGGGGACGCGACGAGCAGTACTTC
TRBV4-3	-	TRBJ1-5	-	CASSQDHRNQPQHF	TGCGCCAGCAGCCAAGATCACAGAAATCAGCCCCAGCATTTT
TRBV9	-	TRBJ2-3	-	CASSVSRGRTDTQYF	TGTGCCAGCAGCGTTTCAAGGGGTCGTACAGATACGCAGTATTTT
TRBV19	-	TRBJ1-5	-	CASTPWQGHSNQPQHF	TGTGCCAGTACCCCTTGGCAGGGCCATAGCAATCAGCCCCAGCATTTT
TRBV14	-	TRBJ1-1	-	CASISMDRLNTEAFF	TGTGCCAGCATCTCGATGGACAGATTGAACACTGAAGCTTTCTTT
TRBV5-4	-	TRBJ2-7	once	CASSLVVRGRYEQYF	TGTGCCAGCAGCTTGGTCGTCAGGGGCCGTTACGAGCAGTACTTC
TRBV19	-	TRBJ1-4	-	CASSVGQLNEKLFF	TGTGCCAGTAGTGTTGGACAGCTCAATGAAAAACTGTTTTTT
TRBV15	-	TRBJ1-2	-	CATSRDDTGFYGYTF	TGTGCCACCAGCAGAGATGATACGGGATTCTATGGCTACACCTTC
TRBV7-2	-	TRBJ2-7	-	CASSLGTESSYEQYF	TGTGCCAGCAGCTTAGGTACAGAGAGCTCCTACGAGCAGTACTTC
TRBV5-3	-	TRBJ2-7	-	CARSLGVSYEQYF	TGTGCCAGAAGCTTAGGGGTCTCCTACGAGCAGTACTTC
TRBV19	TRBD1	TRBJ1-2	-	CASSVDRGMVGYTF	TGTGCCAGTAGTGTCGACAGGGGGATGGTTGGCTACACCTTC
TRBV2	-	TRBJ2-2	-	CASSEEPGTGELFF	TGTGCCAGCAGTGAAGAGCCGGGGACCGGGGAGCTGTTTTTT
TRBV10-3	TRBD2	TRBJ2-1	-	CAISELAGGPANEQFF	TGTGCCATCAGTGAACTAGCGGGAGGGCCCGCAAATGAGCAGTTCTTC
TRBV7-2	TRBD2	TRBJ2-1	-	CASSLAGERGNEQFF	TGTGCCAGCAGCTTGGCCGGGGAGCGGGGCAATGAGCAGTTCTTC
TRBV4-1	-	TRBJ2-5	-	CASSQDPETQYF	TGCGCCAGCAGCCAAGATCCGGAGACCCAGTACTTC
TRBV27	TRBD2	TRBJ2-1	-	CASSLRLAGNEQFF	TGTGCCAGCAGTTTAAGGCTAGCGGGGAATGAGCAGTTCTTC
TRBV19	-	TRBJ2-2	-	CASSIQTNTGELFF	TGTGCCAGTAGTATACAGACGAACACCGGGGAGCTGTTTTTT
TRBV5-6	-	TRBJ1-6	-	CASSPRAISSSYNSPLHF	TGTGCCAGCAGCCCCAGGGCAATCTCGAGCTCCTATAATTCACCCCTCCACTTT
TRBV5-1	-	TRBJ2-1	-	CASSLFGINNEQFF	TGCGCCAGCAGCTTGTTCGGGATCAACAATGAGCAGTTCTTC
TRBV30	-	TRBJ1-5	-	CAWRPGANQPQHF	TGTGCCTGGAGGCCGGGAGCCAATCAGCCCCAGCATTTT
TRBV4-2	TRBD2	TRBJ2-3	-	CASSQFVSAGGNTDTQYF	TGTGCCAGCAGCCAGTTCGTCTCAGCGGGAGGGAACACAGATACGCAGTATTTT
TRBV5-1	-	TRBJ1-5	-	CASSLTFGQPQHF	TGCGCCAGCAGCTTAACGTTCGGTCAGCCCCAGCATTTT
TRBV7-2	TRBD1	TRBJ2-7	-	CASSPRQGAGWYF	TGTGCCAGCAGCCCTCGGCAGGGGGCCGGGTGGTACTTC
TRBV24-1	TRBD2	TRBJ2-2	-	CATSAIGRDTGELFF	TGTGCCACCAGTGCAATAGGGAGGGACACCGGGGAGCTGTTTTTT
TRBV19	TRBD1	TRBJ1-5	-	CASSTRLRQGRNQPQHF	TGTGCCAGTAGTACCAGATTAAGACAGGGGCGGAATCAGCCCCAGCATTTT
TRBV7-8	TRBD1	TRBJ2-2	few	CASSLGQGNGELFF	TGTGCCAGCAGCTTAGGACAGGGTAACGGGGAGCTGTTTTTT